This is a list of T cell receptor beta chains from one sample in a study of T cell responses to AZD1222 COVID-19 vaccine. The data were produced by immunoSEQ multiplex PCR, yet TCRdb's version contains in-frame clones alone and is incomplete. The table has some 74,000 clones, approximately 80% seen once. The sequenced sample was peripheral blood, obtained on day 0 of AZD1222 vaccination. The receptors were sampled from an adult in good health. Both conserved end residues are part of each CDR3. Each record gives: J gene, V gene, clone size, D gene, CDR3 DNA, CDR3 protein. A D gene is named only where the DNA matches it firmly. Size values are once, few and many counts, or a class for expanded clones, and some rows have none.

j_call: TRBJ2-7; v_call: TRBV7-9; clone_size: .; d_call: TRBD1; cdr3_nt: TGTGCCAGCAGCCGACAGGGTTACGAGCAGTACTTC; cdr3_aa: CASSRQGYEQYF
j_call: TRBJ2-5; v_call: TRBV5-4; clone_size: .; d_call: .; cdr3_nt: TGTGCCAGCAGCTCGATGGGGGGTGGGGAGACCCAGTACTTC; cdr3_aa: CASSSMGGGETQYF
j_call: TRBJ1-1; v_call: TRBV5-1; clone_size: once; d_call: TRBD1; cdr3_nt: TGCGCCAGCAGCTTACCGGGACAGCCGAACACTGAAGCTTTCTTT; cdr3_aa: CASSLPGQPNTEAFF
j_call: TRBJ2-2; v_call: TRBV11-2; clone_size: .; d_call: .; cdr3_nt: TGTGCCAGCAGCAGAAACGGGAACACCGGGGAGCTGTTTTTT; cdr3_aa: CASSRNGNTGELFF
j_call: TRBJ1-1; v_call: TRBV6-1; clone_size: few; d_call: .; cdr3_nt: TGTGCCAGCAGTGATCTTGGCAGACGGACTGAAGCTTTCTTT; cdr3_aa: CASSDLGRRTEAFF
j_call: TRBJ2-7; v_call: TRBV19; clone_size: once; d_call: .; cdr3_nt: TGTGCCAGTAGTGTCAACAGGGACTACGAGCAGTACTTC; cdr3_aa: CASSVNRDYEQYF
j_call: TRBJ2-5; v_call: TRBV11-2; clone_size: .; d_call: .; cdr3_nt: TGTGCCAGCAGCTTAGTGGGACTCAGAGAGACCCAGTACTTC; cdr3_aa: CASSLVGLRETQYF
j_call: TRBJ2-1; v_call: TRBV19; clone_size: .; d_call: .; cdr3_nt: TGTGCCAGTAGTCCGAGACAGGATTACAATGAGCAGTTCTTC; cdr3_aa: CASSPRQDYNEQFF
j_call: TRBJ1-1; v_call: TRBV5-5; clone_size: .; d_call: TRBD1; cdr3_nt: TGTGCCAGCAGCTTAGTGGGACAGAAGGGGTTGGCTTTCTTT; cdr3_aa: CASSLVGQKGLAFF
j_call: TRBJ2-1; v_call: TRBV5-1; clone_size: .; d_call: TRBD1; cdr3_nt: TGCGCCAGCAGGGACCGGGACAGGGGCAACAATGAGCAGTTCTTC; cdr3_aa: CASRDRDRGNNEQFF
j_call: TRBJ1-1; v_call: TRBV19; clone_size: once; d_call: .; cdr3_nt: TGTGCCAGTAGTATAGGGGGGATTGGTACTGAAGCTTTCTTT; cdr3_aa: CASSIGGIGTEAFF
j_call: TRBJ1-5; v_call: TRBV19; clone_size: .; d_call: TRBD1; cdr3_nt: TGTGCCAGTAGTCCACCGTTTTCCGGGACAGGGTCGGATCAGCCCCAGCATTTT; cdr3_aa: CASSPPFSGTGSDQPQHF
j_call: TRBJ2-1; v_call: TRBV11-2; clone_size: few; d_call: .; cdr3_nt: TGTGCCAGCAGCCGCGGGGACTCTGCGGGGAATGAGCAGTTCTTC; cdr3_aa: CASSRGDSAGNEQFF
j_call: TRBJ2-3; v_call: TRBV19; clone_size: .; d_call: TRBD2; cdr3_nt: TGTGCCAGTAGTGGGGGACTAGCGGGAGGGCCATGGGATACGCAGTATTTT; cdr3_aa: CASSGGLAGGPWDTQYF
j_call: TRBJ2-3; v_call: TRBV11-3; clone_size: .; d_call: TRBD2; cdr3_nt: TGTGCCAGCAGCTTAGGGGGACTAGCCACGGATACGCAGTATTTT; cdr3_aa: CASSLGGLATDTQYF
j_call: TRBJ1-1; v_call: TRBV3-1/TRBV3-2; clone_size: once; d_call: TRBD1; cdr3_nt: TGTGCCAGCAGCCGAGGACAGGGTGAAGCTTTCTTT; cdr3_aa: CASSRGQGEAFF
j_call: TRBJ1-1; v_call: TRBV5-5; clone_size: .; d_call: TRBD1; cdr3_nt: TGTGCCAGCAGTAAGGACAGGGGGGTGATAATGAACACTGAAGCTTTCTTT; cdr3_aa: CASSKDRGVIMNTEAFF
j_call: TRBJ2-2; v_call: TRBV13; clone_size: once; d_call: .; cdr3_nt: TGTGCCAGCAGCCGCGGGACTCCCGCCGGGGTCTCCACCGGGGAGCTGTTTTTT; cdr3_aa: CASSRGTPAGVSTGELFF
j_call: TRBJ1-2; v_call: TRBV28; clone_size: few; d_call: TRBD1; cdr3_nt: TGTGCCAGCAGCCCCTTTATGACAGGGAGGATGAACTATGGCTACACCTTC; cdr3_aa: CASSPFMTGRMNYGYTF
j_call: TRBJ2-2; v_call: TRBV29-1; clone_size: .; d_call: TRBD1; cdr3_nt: TGCAGCGTTGGACAGGGGACCGGGGAGCTGTTTTTT; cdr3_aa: CSVGQGTGELFF
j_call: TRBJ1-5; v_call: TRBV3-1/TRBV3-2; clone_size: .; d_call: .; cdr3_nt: TGTGCCAGCAGCCAAGATGGGACCTCCAATCAGCCCCAGCATTTT; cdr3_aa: CASSQDGTSNQPQHF
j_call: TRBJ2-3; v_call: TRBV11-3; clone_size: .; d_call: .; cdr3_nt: TGTGCCAGCAGTCTCGGGGCTACTCGACGCGCAGATACGCAGTATTTT; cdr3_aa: CASSLGATRRADTQYF
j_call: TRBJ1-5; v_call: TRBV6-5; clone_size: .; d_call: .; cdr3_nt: TGTGCCAGCAGCTGGGGGACAAAGGACAATCAGCCCCAGCATTTT; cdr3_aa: CASSWGTKDNQPQHF
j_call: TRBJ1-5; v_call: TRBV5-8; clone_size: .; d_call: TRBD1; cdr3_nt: TGTGCCAGCAGCTATAGGGGGCGGAATCAGCCCCAGCATTTT; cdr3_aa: CASSYRGRNQPQHF
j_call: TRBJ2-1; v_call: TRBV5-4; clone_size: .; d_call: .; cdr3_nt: TGTGCCAGCAGTCCGCCTAGTTTGAATGAGCAGTTCTTC; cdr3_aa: CASSPPSLNEQFF
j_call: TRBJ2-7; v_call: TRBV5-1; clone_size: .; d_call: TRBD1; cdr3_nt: TGCGCCAGCAGCTTTGGGACAGTCTCCTACGAGCAGTACTTC; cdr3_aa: CASSFGTVSYEQYF
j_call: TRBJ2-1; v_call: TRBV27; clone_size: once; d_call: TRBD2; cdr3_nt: TGTGCCAGCAGTTTAGGTGGGGGGGGCAATGAGCAGTTCTTC; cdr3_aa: CASSLGGGGNEQFF
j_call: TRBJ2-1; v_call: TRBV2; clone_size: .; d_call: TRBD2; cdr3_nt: TGTGCCAGTTGGGGACTAGCGGGGGGGAATGAGCAGTTCTTC; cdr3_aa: CASWGLAGGNEQFF
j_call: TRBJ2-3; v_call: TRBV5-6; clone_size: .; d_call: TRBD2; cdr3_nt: TGTGCCAGCAGCGTAGGACTAGTCCGCACAGATACGCAGTATTTT; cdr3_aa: CASSVGLVRTDTQYF
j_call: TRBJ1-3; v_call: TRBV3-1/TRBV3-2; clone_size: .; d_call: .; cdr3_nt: TGTGCCAGCAGCCAATTCCCAGGAAACACCATATATTTT; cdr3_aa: CASSQFPGNTIYF
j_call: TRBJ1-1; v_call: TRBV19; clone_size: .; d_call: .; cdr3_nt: TGTGCCAGTAGTATAATTAATAGGAACACTGAAGCTTTCTTT; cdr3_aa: CASSIINRNTEAFF
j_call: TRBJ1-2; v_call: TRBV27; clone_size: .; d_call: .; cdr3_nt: TGTGCCAGCAGTTTCGGTCAGCCCCAACACTATGGCTACACCTTC; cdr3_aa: CASSFGQPQHYGYTF
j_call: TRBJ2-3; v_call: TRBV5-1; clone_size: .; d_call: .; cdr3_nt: TGCGCCAGCAGCCCCGGACAGCTAATAACAGATACGCAGTATTTT; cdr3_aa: CASSPGQLITDTQYF
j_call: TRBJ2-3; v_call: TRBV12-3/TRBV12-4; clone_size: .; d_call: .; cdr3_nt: TGTGCCAGCGGACAAATCCCAGATACGCAGTATTTT; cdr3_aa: CASGQIPDTQYF
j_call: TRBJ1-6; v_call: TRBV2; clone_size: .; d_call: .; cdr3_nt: TGTGCCAGCAGTGAGAGAAACAGGGCTAGTTCACCCCTCCACTTT; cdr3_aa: CASSERNRASSPLHF
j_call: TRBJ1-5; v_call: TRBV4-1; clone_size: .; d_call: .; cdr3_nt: TGCGCCAGCAGCCAAGAAGGGGGTGTGGGAGTGGCTCAGCCCCAGCATTTT; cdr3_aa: CASSQEGGVGVAQPQHF
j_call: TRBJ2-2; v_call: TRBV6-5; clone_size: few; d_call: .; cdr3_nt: TGTGCCAGCAGTTCCGGGACCACAAACACCGGGGAGCTGTTTTTT; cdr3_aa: CASSSGTTNTGELFF
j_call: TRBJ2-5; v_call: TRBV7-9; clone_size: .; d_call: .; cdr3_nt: TGTGCCAGCAGTACCGGCTCGGTGGCGGAGACCCAGTACTTC; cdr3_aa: CASSTGSVAETQYF
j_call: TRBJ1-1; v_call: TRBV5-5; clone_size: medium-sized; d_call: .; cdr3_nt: TGTGCCAGCAGCTTATGGGCTGAAGCTTTCTTT; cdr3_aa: CASSLWAEAFF
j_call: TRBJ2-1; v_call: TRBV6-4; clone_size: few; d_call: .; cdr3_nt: TGTGCCAGCAGTGACTCGGGGGGGCACAATGAGCAGTTCTTC; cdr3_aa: CASSDSGGHNEQFF
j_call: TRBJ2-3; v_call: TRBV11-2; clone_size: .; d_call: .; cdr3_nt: TGTGCCAGCAGCGACCAGACAACAGCAATTAGCCGAGATACGCAGTATTTT; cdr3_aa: CASSDQTTAISRDTQYF
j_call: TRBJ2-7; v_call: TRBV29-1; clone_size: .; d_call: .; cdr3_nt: TGCAGCGTTCGGGGCAGGTACTCTTGGGAGCAGTACTTC; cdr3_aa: CSVRGRYSWEQYF
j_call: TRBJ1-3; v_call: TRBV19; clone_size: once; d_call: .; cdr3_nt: TGTGCCAGTACCCTGGACAGTCAACCTGGAAACACCATATATTTT; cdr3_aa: CASTLDSQPGNTIYF
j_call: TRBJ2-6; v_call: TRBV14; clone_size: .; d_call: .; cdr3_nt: TGTGCCAGCAGTCGTGGGGGGTACTCTGGGGCCAACGTCCTGACTTTC; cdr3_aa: CASSRGGYSGANVLTF
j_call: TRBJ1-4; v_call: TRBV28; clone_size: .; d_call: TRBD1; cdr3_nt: TGTGCCAGCAGTTTACGGGACAGGGAGGAGGAAAAACTGTTTTTT; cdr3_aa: CASSLRDREEEKLFF
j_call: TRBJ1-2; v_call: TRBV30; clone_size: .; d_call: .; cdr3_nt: TGTGCCTCTCGGAGTGATGGCTACACCTTC; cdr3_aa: CASRSDGYTF
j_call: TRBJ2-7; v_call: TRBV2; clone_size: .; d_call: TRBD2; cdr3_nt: TGTGCCAGCAGCTTCGGGACTAGCGGGAGCGAGCAGTACTTC; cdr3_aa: CASSFGTSGSEQYF
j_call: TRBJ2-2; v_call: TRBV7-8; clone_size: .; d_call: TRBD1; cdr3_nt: TGTGCCAGCAGCCAACAGGGGATGGGCACCGGGGAGCTGTTTTTT; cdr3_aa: CASSQQGMGTGELFF
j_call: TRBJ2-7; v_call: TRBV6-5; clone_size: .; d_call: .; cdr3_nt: TGTGCCAGCATCCCGCGGGGCCGAGCCTACGAGCAGTACTTC; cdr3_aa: CASIPRGRAYEQYF
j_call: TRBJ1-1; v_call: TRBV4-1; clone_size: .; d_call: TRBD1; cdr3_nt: TGCGCCAGCAGCTTTGGGACAGGAGCGAACACTGAAGCTTTCTTT; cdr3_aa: CASSFGTGANTEAFF
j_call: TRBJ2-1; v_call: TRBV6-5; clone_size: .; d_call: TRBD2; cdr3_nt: TGTGCCTCATACCCTAGCGGGGGTTGGGATGAGCAGTTCTTC; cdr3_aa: CASYPSGGWDEQFF
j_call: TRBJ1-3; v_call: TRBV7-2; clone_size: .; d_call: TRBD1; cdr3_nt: TGTGCCAGCAGCTCGATCGGACAGGGTAAATCTGGAAACACCATATATTTT; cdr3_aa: CASSSIGQGKSGNTIYF
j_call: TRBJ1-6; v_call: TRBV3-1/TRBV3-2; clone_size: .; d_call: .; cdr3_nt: TGTGCCAGCAGCCCGGAGGGGTTCCGGTCACCCCTCCACTTT; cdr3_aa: CASSPEGFRSPLHF
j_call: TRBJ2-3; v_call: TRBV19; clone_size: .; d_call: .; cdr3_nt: TGTGCCAGTAGTCCTTGGGGGGGGCCCAGCACAGATACGCAGTATTTT; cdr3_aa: CASSPWGGPSTDTQYF
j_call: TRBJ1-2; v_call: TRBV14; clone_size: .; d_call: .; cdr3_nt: TGTGCCAGCAGCCAAGATGGGCGGTATGGCTACACCTTC; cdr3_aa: CASSQDGRYGYTF
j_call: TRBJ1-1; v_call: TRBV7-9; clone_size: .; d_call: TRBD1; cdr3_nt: TGTGCCAGCAGCTCTAGGACAGGGGCTACAGGGACTGAAGCTTTCTTT; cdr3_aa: CASSSRTGATGTEAFF
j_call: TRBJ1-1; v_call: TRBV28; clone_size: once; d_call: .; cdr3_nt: TGTGCCAGCAGTTTATCCAAACTAGAGGGGGCTTTCTTT; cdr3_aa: CASSLSKLEGAFF